Shown below are 30 T cell receptor beta chains from a single sample sequenced in a study of blood T cell repertoires in COVID-19. Profiling relied on immunoSEQ multiplex PCR, and the TCRdb table lists in-frame clones only, not all of them. The data contain approximately 180,000 clones, around 79% of them seen just once; the ten biggest clones take up approximately 26%. The sequenced material came from peripheral blood. The receptors come from a woman in her sixties or seventies with acute or convalescent COVID-19.

This clone was seen once. The chain employs TRBV7-8 and TRBJ2-3, with 10 bases aligning to TRBD2. Germline V lookup: CDR1 SGHVS, CDR2 FQNEAQ. The CDR3 is 20 amino acids. J lost 5 bases, V lost 5 bases, and 22 bases had no gene match. CDR3 sequence (DNA): TGTGCCAGCAGCCCAGACCGCCGCAGGGCTAGCGGGAGTGGGGGAGATACGCAGTATTTT. Residues: CASSPDRRRASGSGGDTQYF.

This clone has only a few counts. This sequence joins TRBV7-3 and TRBJ1-3; D might be TRBD1 (5 bases). The CDR3 totals 15 residues. CDR1 SGHTA and CDR2 FQGTGA come from the germline V gene. The germline V and J ends were trimmed by 1 base and 4 bases, with 11 bases remaining between them. CDR3 sequence (DNA): TGTGCCAGCAGCTTAAGCGGGGCAGGGGGAAACACCATATATTTT. Protein: CASSLSGAGGNTIYF.

V is TRBV27 and J is TRBJ2-4; D perhaps matches TRBD2 (6 bases). CDR1 is MNHEY, CDR2 SMNVEV, per germline (reference sequence). The CDR3 sequence is 17 residues long. Trimming left V 0 bases short and J 5 bases short, with 17 bases between. The CDR3 sequence is CASSLSGLRGHQNIQYF. CDR3 DNA: TGTGCCAGCAGTTTATCGGGACTCCGGGGCCACCAAAACATTCAGTACTTC.

The chain is built from TRBV19 and TRBJ1-1; D remains unclear. CDR3 length: 14 residues. Trimming cost V 6 bases and J 4 bases, with 15 bases left between them. The germline CDR1 and CDR2 sequences are LNHDA and SQIVND (reference sequence). This chain's CDR3 is CASSPTAAGTEAFF. CDR3 sequence (DNA): TGTGCCAGTAGCCCCACGGCCGCGGGCACTGAAGCTTTCTTT.

The sample holds one count of this clone. V and J are TRBV7-2 and TRBJ2-1; 8 bases align to TRBD2. Unmatched junction bases numbered 2, after V lost 0 bases and J lost 10 bases. The CDR3 contains 13 residues. In germline, CDR1 is SGHTA, CDR2 FQGNSA. The DNA of the CDR3 is TGTGCCAGCAGCTTAGCCGGGGGGGTAGAGCAGTTCTTC. Translation gives CASSLAGGVEQFF.

The chain uses TRBV5-6 and TRBJ1-5, with a possible D match to TRBD1 (5 bases). The CDR3 has 14 residues. V was pared by 0 bases and J by 3 bases, with 7 bases between. Germline CDR1 and CDR2: SGHDT and YYEEEE. CDR3 sequence (DNA): TGTGCCAGCAGCTTGGCAGGGAACAATCAGCCCCAGCATTTT. This gives the protein CASSLAGNNQPQHF.

This clone was seen a single time. The V call is TRBV5-4, the J call TRBJ2-1; TRBD1 agrees at 8 bases. The ends lost 2 bases at V and 6 bases at J; junction bases unmatched: 4. Looked up from germline, CDR1 is SGHNT and CDR2 is YYREEE (reference sequence). This CDR3 has 14 residues. This CDR3 reads CASSFPGGSNEQFF. CDR3 nucleotide sequence: TGTGCCAGCAGCTTCCCAGGGGGCAGCAATGAGCAGTTCTTC.

The V gene is TRBV15, the J gene TRBJ2-3; 9 bases map to TRBD2. Germline CDR1 is LNHNV and CDR2 is YYDKDF (reference sequence). The CDR3 totals 18 residues. V was pared by 0 bases and J by 5 bases, with 12 bases of the junction left unmatched. CDR3 coding DNA: TGTGCCACCAGCAGAGAAGTCTTCCGCGGGGGGGGTGGAGATACGCAGTATTTT. This encodes CATSREVFRGGGGDTQYF.

The rearrangement joins TRBV24-1 to TRBJ1-2; D not certain. This CDR3 has 14 amino acids. Looked up from germline, CDR1 is KGHDR and CDR2 is SFDVKD. V was shortened by 0 bases and J by 2 bases, with 6 bases between the two germline ends. CDR3 in amino acids: CATSDLVTNYGYTF. The CDR3 nucleotides are TGTGCCACCAGTGATTTGGTAACAAACTATGGCTACACCTTC.

The J gene is TRBJ1-4, the V gene TRBV30, with TRBD1 identical over 11 bases. V lost 8 bases to trimming and J lost 5 bases; unmatched junction nucleotides: 4. Germline CDR1 GTSNPN, CDR2 SVGIG (reference sequence). The CDR3 totals 13 residues. The CDR3 region has the DNA TGTGCCGGACAGGGGGCGCCGAATGAAAAACTGTTTTTT. Its translation: CAGQGAPNEKLFF.

The chain links TRBV18 to TRBJ1-6; a weak D match, TRBD1 (5 bases). The CDR3 sequence is 18 residues long. Germline-derived CDR1 and CDR2 are KGHSH and LQKENI. V lost 6 bases and J 5 bases, leaving 23 bases between the germline ends. This CDR3 is CASSLDVTVIGHNSPLHF. The CDR3 DNA follows: TGTGCCAGCTCGCTCGACGTGACAGTTATCGGGCATAATTCACCCCTCCACTTT.

The chain has TRBV5-1 and TRBJ2-7, with 7 bases aligning to TRBD2. CDR1 SGHRS and CDR2 YFSETQ come from the germline V gene. After removal of 4 bases from V and 9 bases from J, the junction contained 13 bases not matched to a gene. The CDR3 has 14 amino acids. CDR3 nucleotide sequence: TGCGCCAGCAGCAACCTCGGGGAGGGGACGACGCAGTACTTC. Amino acid sequence: CASSNLGEGTTQYF.

The V call is TRBV18, the J call TRBJ1-2, with D possibly being TRBD1 (5 bases). Germline V gene sequence: CDR1 KGHSH, CDR2 LQKENI. The CDR3 runs to 12 residues. V was cut by 3 bases and J by 7 bases, with 9 bases left in between. The CDR3 nucleotides read TGTGCCAGCTCACCCGCCCAGGGTGGCTACACCTTC. Protein sequence: CASSPAQGGYTF. The whole variable domain, filled in from reference TRBV18 and TRBJ1-2, reads NAGVMQNPRHLVRRRGQEARLRCSPMKGHSHVYWYRQLPEEGLKFMVYLQKENIIDESGMPKERFSAEFPKEGPSILRIQQVVRGDSAAYFCASSPAQGGYTFGSGTRLTVV.

The rearrangement uses TRBV4-1 and TRBJ2-1, with D uncertain. Germline V gives CDR1 MGHRA, CDR2 YSYEKL. CDR3 length: 17 residues. Trimming stripped 0 bases from V and 0 bases from J, with 12 bases between. Here the CDR3 DNA reads TGCGCCAGCAGCCAAGATCCGAGATTAAGCTCCTACAATGAGCAGTTCTTC. It encodes CASSQDPRLSSYNEQFF.

V usage is TRBV4-1 and J usage is TRBJ2-2, with D possibly being TRBD1 (6 bases). The germline CDR1 and CDR2 sequences are MGHRA and YSYEKL. CDR3 length: 16 residues. V gave up 0 bases and J gave up 1 base, with 9 bases separating them. For the CDR3, the DNA is TGCGCCAGCAGCCAAGACTCACAGGGGAACACCGGGGAGCTGTTTTTT. Protein: CASSQDSQGNTGELFF.

The chain combines TRBV4-1 with TRBJ1-1; D remains unclear. CDR1 and CDR2 (germline): MGHRA, YSYEKL. V lost 0 bases, J lost 4 bases, and 6 bases lay in between. The CDR3 length is 13 residues. CDR3 sequence (DNA): TGCGCCAGCAGCCAAGATCCGGTCACTGAAGCTTTCTTT. This codes for CASSQDPVTEAFF.

The J gene is TRBJ1-3, the V gene TRBV5-8, with 7 bases identical to TRBD1. There are 17 residues in the CDR3. Germline V gene data show CDR1 as SGHTS and CDR2 as YDEGEE. Trimming cost V 10 bases and J 0 bases; bases outside gene matches: 16. The CDR3 reads CAAQSGEQGNSGNTIYF. The CDR3 DNA reads TGTGCCGCCCAATCGGGAGAACAGGGGAACTCTGGAAACACCATATATTTT.

The chain has TRBV19 and TRBJ1-5, with unresolved D. CDR1 and CDR2 from the germline V gene are LNHDA and SQIVND (reference sequence). V lost 5 bases to trimming and J lost 7 bases, with 12 bases between them. CDR3 size: 13 residues. The CDR3 is CASSVQSHQPQHF. In DNA, the CDR3 is TGTGCCAGTAGTGTACAAAGTCACCAGCCCCAGCATTTT.

The chain is built from TRBV6-1 and TRBJ1-2, with 10 nucleotides matching TRBD1. With V trimmed by 4 bases and J by 4 bases, 12 bases remained unmatched. This CDR3 spans 17 amino acids. CDR1 and CDR2 from the germline V gene are MNHNS and SASEGT. CDR3 nucleotides: TGTGCCAGCAGTGGTGTGGGGACAGGGGCCGCCACCTATGGCTACACCTTC. It translates to CASSGVGTGAATYGYTF.

The rearrangement joins TRBV7-8 to TRBJ2-7; 12 nucleotides match TRBD2. The CDR3 consists of 17 residues. After removal of 3 bases from V and 4 bases from J, the junction contained 10 bases not matched to a gene. CDR1 and CDR2 from the germline V gene are SGHVS and FQNEAQ. The CDR3 coding sequence is TGTGCCAGCAGCTTGCCGAAGACTAGCGGGAGTATGTACGAGCAGTACTTC. It codes for CASSLPKTSGSMYEQYF.

V and J are TRBV7-3 and TRBJ1-1; D gene uncertain. The V end was cut by 2 bases, the J end by 1 base, with 8 bases between. Germline assignment: CDR1 SGHTA and CDR2 FQGTGA. This CDR3 is built from 14 residues. Here the CDR3 DNA reads TGTGCCAGCAGCTTAGGGCCAGGGAACACTGAAGCTTTCTTT. Protein: CASSLGPGNTEAFF.

The gene calls are TRBV29-1 and TRBJ2-1, with a possible D match to TRBD2 (5 bases). Trimming shortened V by 7 bases and J by 4 bases, and 8 bases separated the two germline ends. CDR3 size: 11 residues. Germline loops: CDR1 SQVTM, CDR2 ANQGSEA. CDR3 sequence: CSGRAYNEQFF. The CDR3 DNA sequence: TGCAGCGGGCGGGCGTACAATGAGCAGTTCTTC.

A few counts support this clone. The chain has TRBV19 and TRBJ1-2; 7 nucleotides match TRBD1. The CDR3 totals 15 residues. The germline CDR1 and CDR2 sequences are LNHDA and SQIVND (reference sequence). Trimming removed 8 bases from V and 0 bases from J; junction bases left unmatched: 9. CDR3 protein: CASGRDSKANYGYTF. The CDR3 DNA reads as TGTGCCAGTGGCCGGGACAGCAAAGCTAACTATGGCTACACCTTC.

The chain carries TRBV3-1 (or the pseudogene TRBV3-2) and TRBJ1-6; tentatively, D is TRBD1 (5 bases). The V gene's germline CDR1 is LGHDT and CDR2 YNNKEL (reference sequence). The CDR3 has 14 amino acids. V was trimmed by 1 base and J by 7 bases, leaving 8 bases between them. The CDR3 bases are TGTGCCAGCAGCCAAGGGGGGGGGAATTCACCCCTCCACTTT. This encodes CASSQGGGNSPLHF.

This chain joins TRBV23-1 and TRBJ2-1, with TRBD2 identical over 10 bases. TRBV23-1 is labeled an ORF, and its function is uncertain. The CDR3 is 17 amino acids. Trimming at V came to 1 base and at J to 7 bases, leaving 10 bases not matched to a gene. CDR3 DNA sequence: TGCGCCAGCAGTCAATTAAGCTCAGCGGGAGGGCGGAATGAGCAGTTCTTC. This codes for CASSQLSSAGGRNEQFF.

The J gene is TRBJ2-3, the V gene TRBV5-5; 9 bases fit TRBD2. Germline CDR1 is SGHKS and CDR2 is YYEKEE (reference sequence). The V segment lost 0 bases and the J segment 6 bases; nucleotides outside the gene matches: 8. This CDR3 has 16 amino acids. CDR3 sequence: CASSLAGLAGRDTQYF. Here the CDR3 DNA reads TGTGCCAGCAGCTTGGCCGGGCTAGCGGGAAGGGATACGCAGTATTTT. Drawing the rest from reference TRBV5-5 and TRBJ2-3, the complete variable domain is DAGVTQSPTHLIKTRGQQVTLRCSPISGHKSVSWYQQVLGQGPQFIFQYYEKEERGRGNFPDRFSARQFPNYSSELNVNALLLGDSALYLCASSLAGLAGRDTQYFGPGTRLTVL.

The gene calls are TRBV25-1 and TRBJ2-1; D might be TRBD2 (5 bases). CDR1 is MGHDK, CDR2 SYGVNS, per germline. V was shortened by 6 bases and J by 6 bases, with 18 bases between the two germline ends. The CDR3 is 15 residues long. CDR3 loop: CASSETGYRSNEQFF. Here the CDR3 DNA reads TGTGCCAGCAGCGAAACGGGATATCGAAGCAATGAGCAGTTCTTC.

In this sample, this clone turned up once. The V call is TRBV18, the J call TRBJ2-7; 7 bases map to TRBD2. The length of the CDR3 is 15 residues. After removal of 2 bases from V and 4 bases from J, the junction contained 8 bases not matched to a gene. CDR1 is KGHSH and CDR2 is LQKENI in the germline V gene. CDR3 nucleotide sequence: TGTGCCAGCTCACCAGGACTAGAAGTTACGTACGAGCAGTACTTC. It encodes CASSPGLEVTYEQYF.

The genes are TRBV2 and TRBJ2-7; 7 bases align to TRBD2. The CDR3 is 12 amino acids. Looked up from germline, CDR1 is SNHLY and CDR2 is FYNNEI. Trimming at V came to 6 bases and at J to 3 bases, leaving 2 bases not matched to a gene. For the CDR3, the DNA is TGTGCCAGCAGGTCGGGGGGCTACGAGCAGTACTTC. This encodes CASRSGGYEQYF.

The rearrangement joins TRBV19 to TRBJ1-5; no firm D call. V gave up 4 bases and J gave up 0 bases, with 10 bases separating them. Germline loops: CDR1 LNHDA, CDR2 SQIVND (reference sequence). This CDR3 contains 15 residues. The CDR3 region is CASSTTPNSNQPQHF. In DNA, the CDR3 is TGTGCCAGTAGTACAACTCCGAATAGCAATCAGCCCCAGCATTTT.